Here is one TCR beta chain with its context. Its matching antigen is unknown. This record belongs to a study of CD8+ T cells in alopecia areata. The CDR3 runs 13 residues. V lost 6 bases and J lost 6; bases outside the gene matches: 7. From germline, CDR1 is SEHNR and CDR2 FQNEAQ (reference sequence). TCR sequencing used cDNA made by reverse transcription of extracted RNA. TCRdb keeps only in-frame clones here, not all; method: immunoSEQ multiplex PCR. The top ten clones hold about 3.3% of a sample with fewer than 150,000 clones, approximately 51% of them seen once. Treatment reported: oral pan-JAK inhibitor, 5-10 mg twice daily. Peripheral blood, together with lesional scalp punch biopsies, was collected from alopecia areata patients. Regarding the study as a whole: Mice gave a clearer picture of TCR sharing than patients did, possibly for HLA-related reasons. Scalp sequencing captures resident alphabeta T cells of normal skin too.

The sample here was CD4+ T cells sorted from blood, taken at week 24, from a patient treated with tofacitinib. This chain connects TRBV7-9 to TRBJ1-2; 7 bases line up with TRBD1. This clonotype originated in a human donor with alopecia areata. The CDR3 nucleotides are TGTGCCAGCAGAAAACAGGGGACCGATGGCTACACCTTC. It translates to CASRKQGTDGYTF.